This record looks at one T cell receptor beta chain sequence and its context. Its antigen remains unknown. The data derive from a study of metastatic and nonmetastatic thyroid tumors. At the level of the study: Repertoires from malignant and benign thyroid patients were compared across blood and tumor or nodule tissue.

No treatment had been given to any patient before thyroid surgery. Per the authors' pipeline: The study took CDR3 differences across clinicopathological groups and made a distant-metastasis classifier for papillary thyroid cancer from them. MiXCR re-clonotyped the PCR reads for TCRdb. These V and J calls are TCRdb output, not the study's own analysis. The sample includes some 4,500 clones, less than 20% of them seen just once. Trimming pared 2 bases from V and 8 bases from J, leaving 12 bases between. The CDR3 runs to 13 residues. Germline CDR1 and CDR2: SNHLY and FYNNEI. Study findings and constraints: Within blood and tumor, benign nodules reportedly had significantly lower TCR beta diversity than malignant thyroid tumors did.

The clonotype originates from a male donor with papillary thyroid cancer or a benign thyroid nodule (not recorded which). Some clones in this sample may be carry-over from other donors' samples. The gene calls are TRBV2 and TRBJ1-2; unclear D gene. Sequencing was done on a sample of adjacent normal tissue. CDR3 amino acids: CASSENPSLGYTF. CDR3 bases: TGTGCCAGCAGTGAAAACCCATCGTTGGGCTACACCTTC.